This T cell receptor beta chain was captured in a study of blood T cell repertoires in COVID-19. Overall study: The United States, Italy and Spain supplied acute and convalescent COVID-19 samples.

Study processing details: For nucleated cells, counts were estimated from reference gene primer amplification. Generated by immunoSEQ multiplex PCR, the TCRdb table keeps only in-frame clones and is missing some. V and J calls plus clone size are reproduced from that table; the DNA served to infer D and trimming. The profile covers some 230,000 clones, with approximately 83% appearing a single time and 7.4% taken by the ten largest. Sample: peripheral blood. The TCR was taken from a woman in her 50s with acute or convalescent COVID-19.

CDR3 in DNA: TGTGCCAGCTCACCGGGACTAGCGGGGGACTACGAGCAGTACTTC. Its translation: CASSPGLAGDYEQYF. The chain employs TRBV18 and TRBJ2-7, with TRBD2 identical over 14 bases. This CDR3 region has 15 residues. From germline, CDR1 is KGHSH and CDR2 LQKENI. V shed 3 bases and J 3 bases; nucleotides not matched to a gene: 1.